This TCR beta chain was documented in a study of blood T cell repertoires in COVID-19. Study summary: PBMCs, B-cell-depleted T cells, or T cells were the source of the cDNA or gDNA that made up the material.

In the original analysis: Estimates of nucleated cell counts were drawn from the amplification of reference gene primers. The repertoire was sequenced with immunoSEQ multiplex PCR; TCRdb's copy has only in-frame clones and lacks some. V and J calls and clone size are copied from that table; D and trimming were computed from the DNA. Among some 150,000 clones listed, 65% to 90% were seen once. The V and J ends lost 3 bases and 1 base respectively, with 9 bases between them. The CDR3 has 13 residues. In germline, CDR1 is SQVTM, CDR2 ANQGSEA. This chain connects TRBV29-1 to TRBJ1-1; weak D call: TRBD1 (5 bases). The TCR originated in a woman in her forties or fifties with acute or convalescent COVID-19. The sample comprised peripheral blood. The CDR3 here is CSVDVTGNTEAFF. CDR3 nucleotides: TGCAGCGTTGACGTAACAGGGAACACTGAAGCTTTCTTT.